This T cell receptor beta chain came from a study of blood T cell repertoires in COVID-19. Whole-study context: COVID-19 samples from acute and convalescent phases originated in the United States, Italy and Spain. T cells, B-cell-depleted T cells, or PBMCs provided the cDNA or gDNA that served as material.

In the original processing: Estimation of nucleated cell counts was performed using reference gene primer amplification. Data came from immunoSEQ multiplex PCR; TCRdb stores just in-frame clones and leaves some out. V, J and clone size derive from that table, while D and trimming were established from the DNA sequence. The sample shows 62,000 or so clones, roughly 75% of them seen only once. The sequence was collected from a man aged 55-75 years with COVID-19, enrolled during active disease. The material sequenced was peripheral blood.

The DNA of the CDR3 is TGTGCCTGGAGTGACAGCAGGCTAAGCTCCTATAATTCACCCCTCCACTTT. Amino acids: CAWSDSRLSSYNSPLHF. The J gene is TRBJ1-6, the V gene TRBV30; D is ambiguous. CDR1 is GTSNPN and CDR2 is SVGIG in the germline V gene (reference sequence). Trimming left V 1 base short and J 0 bases short, with 13 bases between. This CDR3 comprises 17 residues.